One T cell receptor beta chain is described in this entry. The target antigen is unknown. Sequencing templates came from extracted RNA that was reverse transcribed into cDNA. Using immunoSEQ multiplex PCR, the repertoire was profiled, and TCRdb retains in-frame clones only, with some absent. The top ten clones hold 0.48% of a sample with roughly 220,000 clones, roughly two fifths of them seen once. The data originate from a study of CD8+ T cells in alopecia areata. General study results and limits: Affected lesional scalp, above all in alopecia totalis/universalis, was more clonal than normal scalp.

CDR3 length: 16 residues. The V end was cut by 2 bases, the J end by 2 bases, with 15 bases between. Germline lookup yields CDR1 PRHDT and CDR2 FYEKMQ (reference sequence). Noted treatment: oral pan-JAK inhibitor, 5-10 mg twice daily. The V and J genes are TRBV13 and TRBJ1-1; possible D gene TRBD1, 5 bases. The sequencing used CD4+ T cells sorted from blood, collected at approximately week 30, from a patient treated with tofacitinib. The clonotype originates from a human donor with alopecia areata. CDR3 amino acids: CASSLKGPGRNTEAFF. CDR3 nucleotides: TGTGCCAGCAGCTTAAAAGGACCAGGGAGAAACACTGAAGCTTTCTTT.